The clone carrying this TCR beta chain was observed many times. Each CDR3 protein gets one entry after TCRdb re-called the 5' RACE reads with MiXCR. This table has roughly 15,000 distinct CDR3 sequences, roughly 13% appearing once. This specimen belongs to a study of neurological immune-mediated disorders. This TCR derives from a female donor with HTLV-1-associated myelopathy (HAM/TSP). Sequencing was performed on CD8+ T cells from blood.

Written as DNA, the CDR3 is TGTGCCAGCAGCGCCTGGGACTATTCCTACAATGAGCAGTTCTTC. Residues: CASSAWDYSYNEQFF. The rearrangement uses TRBV9 and TRBJ2-1, with 7 bases matching TRBD2. Germline V gene sequence: CDR1 SGDLS, CDR2 YYNGEE. CDR3 length equals 15 residues. The ends lost 3 bases at V and 1 base at J; junction bases unmatched: 4.